The T cell receptor beta chain described here comes from a study of cytomegalovirus exposure and HLA in healthy donors. Of note for this clone: Antigen unknown.

PCR employed 60 Vbeta and 13 Jbeta primers. The method was immunoSEQ multiplex PCR; TCRdb's version includes in-frame clones alone and lacks a portion of them. The top ten hold under 3% of the sample, which has 130,000 or so clones, roughly 88% seen once. Germline V gene lookup returns CDR1 SGHNT and CDR2 YYREEE (reference sequence). V was clipped by 5 bases and J by 5 bases; unmatched bases: 9. The CDR3 is 14 amino acids. Study results and caveats: Whilst most TCR sequences proved rare, a subset of public TCRs occurred across many donors. It was assumed in the presence/absence analyses that sequencing depth was roughly uniform across donors.

Sequencing was carried out using PBMCs. This chain joins TRBV5-4 and TRBJ1-2, with 7 positions matching TRBD1. This TCR derives from a woman aged 18-29 years in good health and CMV-seropositive. CDR3 nucleotides: TGTGCCAGCAGGCCACAGGGGTCGGAATATGGCTACACCTTC. Amino acid sequence: CASRPQGSEYGYTF.